This is a list of T cell receptor beta chains from one sample in a study of vaccination and CD4 T cells after COVID-19. In TCRdb, the PCR reads were re-called with MiXCR into one record per CDR3 protein. The sample contains approximately 19,000 distinct CDR3 sequences, more than 50% of which appear only once. These receptors are not linked to any known antigen. Source material: CD4+ T cells from blood, cultured in vitro. These receptor sequences come from a human donor who had recovered from COVID-19. The CDR3 runs from the conserved cysteine through the conserved F or W. The D gene is left open where the match is weak. Not every row has a clone size; where given, it reads once, few, many or a size class.

>few|TRBJ2-5|TRBD2|TRBV6-2/TRBV6-3
CASSSGAGGKTQYF
TGTGCCAGCTCTTCCGGGGCGGGAGGGAAGACCCAGTACTTC
>medium-sized|TRBJ2-3|TRBD2|TRBV27
CASSFSGRAGADTQYF
TGTGCCAGCAGTTTTAGCGGGAGGGCCGGGGCAGATACGCAGTATTTT
>NA|TRBJ1-2|NA|TRBV12-3/TRBV12-4
CASSLVPDGIPYGYTF
TGTGCCAGCAGTTTAGTCCCCGACGGAATACCTTATGGCTACACCTTC
>few|TRBJ1-2|TRBD1|TRBV20-1
CSARAQGAVVGYTF
TGCAGTGCTAGAGCCCAGGGGGCCGTGGTCGGCTACACCTTC
>NA|TRBJ2-5|NA|TRBV12-3/TRBV12-4
CASSHRVLRETQYF
TGTGCCAGCAGCCACAGGGTTTTACGGGAGACCCAGTACTTC
>NA|TRBJ1-4|NA|TRBV2
CASNLATNEKLFF
TGTGCCAGCAACCTTGCAACTAATGAAAAACTGTTTTTT
>NA|TRBJ1-2|TRBD1|TRBV12-3/TRBV12-4
CASRTTGTGYGYTF
TGTGCCAGCCGAACTACCGGGACAGGTTATGGCTACACCTTC
>NA|TRBJ2-7|NA|TRBV21-1
CASSDIKPPPGPLIYEQYF
TGTGCCAGCAGCGACATAAAACCCCCCCCCGGCCCTCTCATCTACGAGCAGTACTTC
>NA|TRBJ1-5|TRBD1|TRBV6-1
CASSEGTARNQPQHF
TGTGCCAGCAGTGAGGGGACAGCAAGGAATCAGCCCCAGCATTTT
>NA|TRBJ1-5|NA|TRBV7-9
CASSRDTSFNQPQHF
TGTGCCAGCAGCCGAGACACTAGTTTCAATCAGCCCCAGCATTTT
>NA|TRBJ1-1|NA|TRBV10-1
CASSLNRDTEAFF
TGCGCCAGCAGTCTAAACCGGGACACAGAAGCTTTCTTT
>NA|TRBJ1-1|NA|TRBV2
CASVVNMNTEAFF
TGTGCCAGCGTGGTTAACATGAACACTGAAGCTTTCTTT
>NA|TRBJ2-1|NA|TRBV6-1
CASKADGPSYNEQFF
TGTGCCAGCAAGGCGGACGGTCCGTCCTACAATGAGCAGTTCTTC
>few|TRBJ1-1|NA|TRBV7-2
CASSLAGVGTEAFF
TGTGCCAGCAGCTTAGCGGGGGTGGGGACTGAAGCTTTCTTT
>few|TRBJ1-2|TRBD1|TRBV6-5
CASSYSPGQGYGYTF
TGTGCCAGCAGTTACTCCCCGGGACAGGGCTATGGCTACACCTTC
>NA|TRBJ1-2|NA|TRBV12-3/TRBV12-4
CASSRGPYGYTF
TGTGCCAGCAGTCGAGGGCCTTATGGCTACACCTTC
>once|TRBJ2-1|TRBD2|TRBV6-2/TRBV6-3
CASRPVSSGRAWNEQFF
TGTGCCAGCAGACCTGTCTCTAGCGGGAGGGCCTGGAATGAGCAGTTCTTC
>few|TRBJ1-1|NA|TRBV5-1
CASSFGTVNTEAFF
TGTGCCAGCAGCTTTGGGACCGTGAACACTGAAGCTTTCTTT
>NA|TRBJ1-5|NA|TRBV19
CASSPTYGNQPQHF
TGTGCCAGTAGTCCGACTTATGGCAATCAGCCCCAGCATTTT
>NA|TRBJ1-1|TRBD1|TRBV7-9
CASSPRTGLNTEAFF
TGTGCCAGCAGCCCACGGACAGGACTGAACACTGAAGCTTTCTTT
>NA|TRBJ2-3|TRBD2|TRBV5-1
CASRPSAGGRPDTQYF
TGCGCCAGCAGACCCTCAGCGGGAGGGCGACCAGATACGCAGTATTTT
>NA|TRBJ1-1|TRBD1|TRBV9
CASSFGTGETEAFF
TGTGCCAGCAGCTTCGGGACAGGGGAAACTGAAGCTTTCTTT
>NA|TRBJ2-5|TRBD2|TRBV6-5
CASSYSSSGEWETQYF
TGTGCCAGCAGTTACTCGTCCAGCGGGGAGTGGGAGACCCAGTACTTC
>NA|TRBJ1-1|NA|TRBV30
CAWNNYVNTEAFF
TGTGCCTGGAACAACTACGTGAACACTGAAGCTTTCTTT
>few|TRBJ2-5|NA|TRBV7-2
CASSLATAGQETQYF
TGTGCCAGCAGCTTAGCTACCGCGGGCCAAGAGACCCAGTACTTC
>NA|TRBJ2-7|TRBD2|TRBV5-4
CASSAGLAGPSSYEQYF
TGTGCCAGCAGCGCGGGACTAGCGGGCCCTAGCTCCTACGAGCAGTACTTC
>NA|TRBJ2-5|NA|TRBV5-4
CASSFMGETQYF
TGTGCCAGCAGCTTCATGGGGGAGACCCAGTACTTC
>NA|TRBJ1-1|NA|TRBV30
CAWSHMNTEAFF
TGTGCCTGGAGCCATATGAACACTGAAGCTTTCTTT
>few|TRBJ2-5|TRBD1|TRBV7-9
CASSWGDRGSETQYF
TGTGCCAGCAGCTGGGGGGACAGGGGTTCAGAGACCCAGTACTTC
>once|TRBJ1-2|TRBD1|TRBV5-4
CASSIPGQGFYGYTF
TGTGCCAGCAGCATACCGGGACAGGGCTTCTATGGCTACACCTTC
>NA|TRBJ2-5|NA|TRBV28
CASSYGGLGETQYF
TGTGCCAGCAGTTATGGGGGCCTGGGGGAGACCCAGTACTTC
>NA|TRBJ1-2|TRBD1|TRBV7-9
CASRYQGDNYGYTF
TGTGCCAGCAGATACCAGGGGGATAACTATGGCTACACCTTC
>few|TRBJ1-5|NA|TRBV12-3/TRBV12-4
CASQFGAGGNQPQHF
TGTGCCAGTCAATTCGGGGCAGGGGGCAATCAGCCCCAGCATTTT
>NA|TRBJ1-1|NA|TRBV2
CASRGANTEAFF
TGTGCCAGCAGAGGTGCGAACACTGAAGCTTTCTTT
>NA|TRBJ2-5|NA|TRBV19
CASSITGDRETQYF
TGTGCCAGTAGTATAACGGGTGACAGGGAGACCCAGTACTTC
>NA|TRBJ1-1|TRBD1|TRBV10-3
CAITRQGSTEAFF
TGTGCCATCACCAGACAGGGTTCCACTGAAGCTTTCTTT
>few|TRBJ1-5|NA|TRBV19
CASTPLYSNQPQHF
TGTGCCAGTACCCCGTTGTATAGCAATCAGCCCCAGCATTTT